The 12 T cell receptor beta chains below all came from one sample that was sequenced in a study of T cells in Graves' hyperthyroidism and ophthalmopathy. What was amplified from RNA transcripts were TCR beta CDR3 regions. The study used the HTBI primer set for a first-round RT-PCR of the TCR CDR3. TCRdb used MiXCR to reprocess the multiplex PCR reads, holding one entry per CDR3 protein. Of hundreds of thousands of distinct CDR3 sequences in the sample, 35% to 40% are singletons; the top ten hold approximately 8.7%. Sequencing input: blood. Source of these receptors: a man between 18 and 29 years old with Graves' hyperthyroidism.

The sample holds a few counts of this clonotype. The chain couples TRBV7-6 to TRBJ1-1, with 8 bases lining up with TRBD1. Germline V gene sequence: CDR1 SGHVS, CDR2 FNYEAQ. The CDR3 is 16 amino acids. The V segment lost 4 bases and the J segment 5 bases; nucleotides outside the gene matches: 12. CDR3 coding DNA: TGTGCCAGCAGCTCCGAAGCAGGGGGCGCCGGGACTGAAGCTTTCTTT. This gives the protein CASSSEAGGAGTEAFF.

This clonotype has a count of ten or more. The CDR3 protein is CSARGTGGRNQPQHF. In DNA form, the CDR3 reads TGCAGTGCTAGGGGCACAGGGGGGAGGAATCAGCCCCAGCATTTT. The V call is TRBV20-1, the J call TRBJ1-5, with 8 nucleotides matching TRBD1. The CDR3 length is 15 residues. After removal of 3 bases from V and 4 bases from J, the junction contained 8 bases not matched to a gene. Germline CDR1 is DFQATT and CDR2 is SNEGSKA (reference sequence).

This chain joins TRBV29-1 and TRBJ1-1; tentative D call: TRBD1 (6 bases). The V gene lost 3 bases and the J gene lost 3 bases, with 11 bases spanning the gap. Germline CDR1 is SQVTM and CDR2 is ANQGSEA. The CDR3 is made up of 13 amino acids. CDR3 loop: CSVEGGGYTEAFF. The DNA for the CDR3 is TGCAGCGTTGAGGGGGGCGGGTACACTGAAGCTTTCTTT.

This clonotype was counted between two and nine times. This chain joins TRBV14 and TRBJ1-5; D unresolved. Trimming shortened V by 4 bases and J by 3 bases, and 10 bases separated the two germline ends. This CDR3 is built from 14 residues. Germline-derived CDR1 and CDR2 are SGHDN and FVKESK. CDR3 amino acids: CASSPEGINQPQHF. CDR3 bases: TGTGCCAGCAGCCCCGAAGGTATCAATCAGCCCCAGCATTTT.

The chain combines TRBV11-1 with TRBJ2-7; 7 nucleotides agree with TRBD1. CDR1 SGHAT and CDR2 FQDESV come from the germline V gene (reference sequence). The CDR3 loop spans 16 amino acids. J gave up 0 bases and V 0 bases, and 5 bases lay outside the gene matches. The CDR3 protein is CASSLALDRSSYEQYF. The CDR3 DNA reads TGTGCCAGCAGCTTAGCCTTGGACAGGAGCTCCTACGAGCAGTACTTC.

The chain employs TRBV7-2 and TRBJ2-7; TRBD2 matches 7 bases. Germline CDR1 reads SGHTA; CDR2 reads FQGNSA. CDR3 length equals 17 residues. J gave up 2 bases and V 1 base, and 11 bases lay outside the gene matches. The CDR3 coding sequence is TGTGCCAGCAGCTTAGATTGGGCGGGAGAGGGACCCTACGAGCAGTACTTC. Its translation is CASSLDWAGEGPYEQYF.

The chain joins TRBV7-9 to TRBJ1-5; 7 bases line up with TRBD1. Trimming cost V 5 bases and J 11 bases; bases outside gene matches: 12. CDR3 length equals 14 residues. Germline-derived CDR1 and CDR2 are SEHNR and FQNEAQ (reference sequence). The DNA for the CDR3 is TGTGCCAGCAGCCCTTTGACAGGGAAAGAGACCCAGCATTTT. This codes for CASSPLTGKETQHF.

This clonotype was seen ten or more times. The V and J genes are TRBV7-9 and TRBJ2-5; 8 bases align to TRBD1. J gave up 2 bases and V 5 bases, and 4 bases lay outside the gene matches. The CDR3 consists of 14 residues. Per germline, CDR1 SEHNR and CDR2 FQNEAQ (reference sequence). The CDR3 DNA sequence: TGTGCCAGCAGCCCCGACAGGGGACAAGAGACCCAGTACTTC. Protein sequence: CASSPDRGQETQYF.

The chain carries TRBV6-4 and TRBJ2-2; 7 bases align to TRBD1. Trimming at V came to 5 bases and at J to 4 bases, leaving 7 bases not matched to a gene. This CDR3 spans 15 amino acids. Per germline, CDR1 MRHNA and CDR2 SNTAGT. CDR3 in DNA: TGTGCCAGCAGTCGGGACAGCGCTGGCACCGGGGAGCTGTTTTTT. Translated: CASSRDSAGTGELFF.

Notes on this clonotype: A read error may produce the germline difference seen at one junction end. The chain couples TRBV5-5 to TRBJ2-2; TRBD2 matches 7 bases. The CDR3 covers 13 residues. CDR1 and CDR2 from the germline V gene are SGHKS and YYEKEE (reference sequence). CDR3 region: CAGSGEGTGELFF. The CDR3 coding sequence is TGTGCCGGCAGTGGGGAGGGAACCGGGGAGCTGTTTTTT.

This CDR3 is CASSVGDSLSYEQYF. The CDR3, as DNA: TGTGCCAGCAGCGTAGGGGACAGCCTCTCCTACGAGCAGTACTTC. The rearrangement links TRBV9 to TRBJ2-7; TRBD1 matches at 7 bases. The junction had 3 bases not matched to a gene; V was cut back by 0 bases and J by 0 bases. CDR3 size: 15 residues. CDR1 is SGDLS, CDR2 YYNGEE, per germline.

The chain couples TRBV6-4 to TRBJ2-2, with 8 bases matching TRBD2. From germline, CDR1 is MRHNA and CDR2 SNTAGT. The V and J ends lost 4 bases and 7 bases, in that order; junction bases with no gene match: 2. The CDR3 covers 13 residues. Here the CDR3 DNA reads TGTGCCAGCAGTGGGACTAGCCTCGGGGAGCTGTTTTTT. It encodes CASSGTSLGELFF.